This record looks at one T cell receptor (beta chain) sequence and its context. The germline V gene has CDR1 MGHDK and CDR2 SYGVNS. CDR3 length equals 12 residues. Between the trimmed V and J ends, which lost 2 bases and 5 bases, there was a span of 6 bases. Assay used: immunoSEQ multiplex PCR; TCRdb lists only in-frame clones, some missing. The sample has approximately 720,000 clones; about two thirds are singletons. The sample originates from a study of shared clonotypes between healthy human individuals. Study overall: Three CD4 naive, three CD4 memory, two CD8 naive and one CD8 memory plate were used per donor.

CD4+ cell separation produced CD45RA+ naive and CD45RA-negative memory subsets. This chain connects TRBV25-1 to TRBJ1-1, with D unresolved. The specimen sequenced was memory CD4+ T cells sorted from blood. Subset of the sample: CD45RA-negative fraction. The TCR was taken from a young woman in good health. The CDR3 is CASSEAGTEAFF. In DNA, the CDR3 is TGTGCCAGCAGTGAAGCGGGGACTGAAGCTTTCTTT.